The clone carrying this TCR beta chain was seen once. Its antigen is as yet unknown. Sequencing used immunoSEQ multiplex PCR; TCRdb keeps in-frame clones, though not all of them. The sample holds roughly 59,000 clones, over 90% seen once. The sample belongs to a study of cytomegalovirus exposure and HLA in healthy donors. Study details: It was reported in a later analysis that the 120 or so validation repertoires used the same platform as the approximately 670 first-cohort repertoires.

Germline values: CDR1 SNHLY, CDR2 FYNNEI. J lost 3 bases, V lost 4 bases, and 3 bases had no gene match. This CDR3 region has 13 residues. Whole-study results and caveats: In the roughly 120 validation repertoires, a later analysis found that first-cohort TCR clusters tended to co-occur. Published work reported that the classifier diagnosed cytomegalovirus status with high specificity and sensitivity. Researchers counted 180 or so TCR beta chains as cytomegalovirus-associated.

Source material: PBMCs. The TCR was taken from a woman under 30 in good health and CMV-seropositive. The V gene is TRBV2, the J gene TRBJ2-7; 7 nucleotides line up with TRBD1. Written as DNA, the CDR3 is TGTGCCAGCAGTGTGGACAGGCGCTACGAGCAGTACTTC. The encoded protein is CASSVDRRYEQYF.